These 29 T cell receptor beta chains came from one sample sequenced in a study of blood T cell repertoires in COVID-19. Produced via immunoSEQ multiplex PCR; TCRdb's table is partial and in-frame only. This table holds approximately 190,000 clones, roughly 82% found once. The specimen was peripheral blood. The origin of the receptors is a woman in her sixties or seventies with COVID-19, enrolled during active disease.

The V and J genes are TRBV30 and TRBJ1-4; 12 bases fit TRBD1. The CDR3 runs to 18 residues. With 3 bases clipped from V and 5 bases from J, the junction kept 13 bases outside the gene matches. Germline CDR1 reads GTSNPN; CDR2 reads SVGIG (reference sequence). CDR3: CAWSAGTGGSGGNEKLFF. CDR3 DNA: TGTGCCTGGAGCGCAGGGACAGGGGGCTCCGGAGGGAATGAAAAACTGTTTTTT.

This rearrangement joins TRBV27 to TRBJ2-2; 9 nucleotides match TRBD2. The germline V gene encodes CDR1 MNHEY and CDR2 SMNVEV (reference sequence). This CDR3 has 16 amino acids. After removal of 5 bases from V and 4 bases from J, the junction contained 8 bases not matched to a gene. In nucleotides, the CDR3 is TGTGCCAGCAGTGTCCGCGGGGGGGCGGGCACCGGGGAGCTGTTTTTT. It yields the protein CASSVRGGAGTGELFF.

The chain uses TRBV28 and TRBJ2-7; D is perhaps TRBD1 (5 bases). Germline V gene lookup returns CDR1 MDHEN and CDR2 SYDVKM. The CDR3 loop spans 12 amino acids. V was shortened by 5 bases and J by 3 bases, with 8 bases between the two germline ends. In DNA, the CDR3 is TGTGCCAGCAGTAGGGGCCTCTACGAGCAGTACTTC. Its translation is CASSRGLYEQYF.

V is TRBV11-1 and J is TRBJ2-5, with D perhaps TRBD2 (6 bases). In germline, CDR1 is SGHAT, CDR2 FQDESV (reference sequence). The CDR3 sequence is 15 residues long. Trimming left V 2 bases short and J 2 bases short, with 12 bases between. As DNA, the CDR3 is TGTGCCAGCAGCTTATTAAGCGGGCAACAAGAGACCCAGTACTTC. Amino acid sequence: CASSLLSGQQETQYF. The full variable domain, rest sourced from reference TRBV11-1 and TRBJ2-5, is EAEVAQSPRYKITEKSQAVAFWCDPISGHATLYWYRQILGQGPELLVQFQDESVVDDSQLPKDRFSAERLKGVDSTLKIQPAELGDSAMYLCASSLLSGQQETQYFGPGTRLLVL.

CDR3: CASSPRRDSNTGELFF. Here the CDR3 DNA reads TGTGCCAGCTCACCACGCCGGGATTCGAACACCGGGGAGCTGTTTTTT. V gene TRBV18 combines with J gene TRBJ2-2, with TRBD2 as a possible D gene (5 bases). This CDR3 has 16 residues. CDR1 is KGHSH and CDR2 is LQKENI in the germline V gene. V was trimmed by 1 base and J by 0 bases, leaving 9 bases between them.

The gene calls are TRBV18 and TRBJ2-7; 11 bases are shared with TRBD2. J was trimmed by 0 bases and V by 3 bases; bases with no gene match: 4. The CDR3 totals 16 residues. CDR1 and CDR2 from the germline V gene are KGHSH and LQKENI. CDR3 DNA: TGTGCCAGCTCACCCCGACTAGCGGGGAGCTCCTACGAGCAGTACTTC. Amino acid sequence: CASSPRLAGSSYEQYF.

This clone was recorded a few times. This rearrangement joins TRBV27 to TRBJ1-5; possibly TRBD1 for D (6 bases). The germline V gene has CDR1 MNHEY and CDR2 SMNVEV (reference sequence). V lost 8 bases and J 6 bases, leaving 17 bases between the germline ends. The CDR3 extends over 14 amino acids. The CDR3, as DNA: TGTGCCAGCCTCGTACAGGGCACTACTCAGCCCCAGCATTTT. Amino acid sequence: CASLVQGTTQPQHF.

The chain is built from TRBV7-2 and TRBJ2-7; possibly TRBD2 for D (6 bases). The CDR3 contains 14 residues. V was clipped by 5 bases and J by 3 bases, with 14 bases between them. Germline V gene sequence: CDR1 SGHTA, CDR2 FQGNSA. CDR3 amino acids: CASSPRRGSYEQYF. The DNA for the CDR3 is TGTGCCAGCAGCCCCCGACGGGGGAGCTACGAGCAGTACTTC.

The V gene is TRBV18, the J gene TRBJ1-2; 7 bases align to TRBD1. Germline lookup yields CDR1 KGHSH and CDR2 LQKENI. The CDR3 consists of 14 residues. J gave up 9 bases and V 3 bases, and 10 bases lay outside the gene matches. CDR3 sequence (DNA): TGTGCCAGCTCACCGGGGACAGAGGAAGGAAGCTACACCTTC. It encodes CASSPGTEEGSYTF.

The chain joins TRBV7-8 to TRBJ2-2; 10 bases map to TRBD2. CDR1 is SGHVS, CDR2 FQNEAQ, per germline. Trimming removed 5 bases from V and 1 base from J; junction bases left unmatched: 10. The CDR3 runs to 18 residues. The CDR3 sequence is CASSATSGAALNTGELFF. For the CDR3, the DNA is TGTGCCAGCAGCGCTACTAGCGGGGCCGCCTTGAACACCGGGGAGCTGTTTTTT.

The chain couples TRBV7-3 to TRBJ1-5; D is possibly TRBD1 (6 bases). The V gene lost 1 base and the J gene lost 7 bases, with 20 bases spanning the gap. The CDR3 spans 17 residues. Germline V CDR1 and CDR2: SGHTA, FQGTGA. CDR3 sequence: CASSLSGRRGLGQPQHF. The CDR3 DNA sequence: TGTGCCAGCAGCTTAAGCGGTCGCAGGGGCTTGGGACAGCCCCAGCATTTT.

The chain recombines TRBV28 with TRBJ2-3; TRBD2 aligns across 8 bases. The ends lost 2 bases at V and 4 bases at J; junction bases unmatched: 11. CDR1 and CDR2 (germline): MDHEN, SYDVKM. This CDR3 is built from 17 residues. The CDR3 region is CASSLGSGRGGADTQYF. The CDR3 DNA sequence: TGTGCCAGCAGTTTAGGTAGTGGACGGGGGGGGGCAGATACGCAGTATTTT.

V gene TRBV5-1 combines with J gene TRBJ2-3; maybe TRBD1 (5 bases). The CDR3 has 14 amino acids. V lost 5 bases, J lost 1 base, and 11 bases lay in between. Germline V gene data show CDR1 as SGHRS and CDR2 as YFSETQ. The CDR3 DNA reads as TGCGCCAGCAGTCCAACAGGAGGCACAGATACGCAGTATTTT. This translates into CASSPTGGTDTQYF.

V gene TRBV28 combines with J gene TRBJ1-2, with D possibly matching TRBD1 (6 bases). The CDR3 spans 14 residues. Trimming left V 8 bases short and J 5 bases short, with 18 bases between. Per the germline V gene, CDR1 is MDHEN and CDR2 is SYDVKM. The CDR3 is CASSNSRTDYGYTF. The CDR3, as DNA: TGTGCCAGCTCCAACTCGAGGACAGATTATGGCTACACCTTC.

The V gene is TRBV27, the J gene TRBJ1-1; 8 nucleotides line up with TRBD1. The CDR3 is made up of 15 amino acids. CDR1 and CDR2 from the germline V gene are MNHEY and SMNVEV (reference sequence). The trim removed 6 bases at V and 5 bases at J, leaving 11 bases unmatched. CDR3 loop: CASRETGAWGTEAFF. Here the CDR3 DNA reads TGTGCCAGCAGGGAGACAGGGGCGTGGGGAACTGAAGCTTTCTTT.

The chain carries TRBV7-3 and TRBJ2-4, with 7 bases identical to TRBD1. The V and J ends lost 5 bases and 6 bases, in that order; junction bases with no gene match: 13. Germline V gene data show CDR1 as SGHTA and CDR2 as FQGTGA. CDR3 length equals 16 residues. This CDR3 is CASSLSIGGAGNIQYF. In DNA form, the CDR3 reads TGTGCCAGCAGCCTAAGCATAGGGGGCGCTGGAAACATTCAGTACTTC.

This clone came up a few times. The CDR3 loop reads CASSQDFGSSGSPLHF. In DNA form, the CDR3 reads TGTGCCAGCAGCCAAGATTTTGGGTCATCAGGCTCACCCCTCCACTTT. The rearrangement uses TRBV14 and TRBJ1-6; D is ambiguous. The CDR3 contains 16 residues. V lost 0 bases to trimming and J lost 10 bases, with 16 bases between them. CDR1 and CDR2 (germline): SGHDN, FVKESK.

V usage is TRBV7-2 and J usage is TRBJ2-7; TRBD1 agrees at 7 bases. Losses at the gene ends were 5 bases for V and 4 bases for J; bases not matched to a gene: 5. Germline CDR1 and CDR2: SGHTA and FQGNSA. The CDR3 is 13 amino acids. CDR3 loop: CASSKGAEYEQYF. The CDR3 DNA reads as TGTGCCAGCAGCAAGGGGGCGGAGTACGAGCAGTACTTC.

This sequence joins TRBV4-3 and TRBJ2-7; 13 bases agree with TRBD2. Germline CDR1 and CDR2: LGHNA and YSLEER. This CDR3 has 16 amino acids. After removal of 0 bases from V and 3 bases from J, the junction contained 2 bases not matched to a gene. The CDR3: CASSQDRTSGSYEQYF. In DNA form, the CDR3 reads TGCGCCAGCAGCCAAGATCGGACTAGCGGGAGCTACGAGCAGTACTTC.

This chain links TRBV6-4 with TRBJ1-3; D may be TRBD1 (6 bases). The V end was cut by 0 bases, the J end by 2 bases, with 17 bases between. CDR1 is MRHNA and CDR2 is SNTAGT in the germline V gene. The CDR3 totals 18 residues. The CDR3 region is CASSDSIYLGAPGNTIYF. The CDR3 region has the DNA TGTGCCAGCAGTGACTCGATATATCTGGGGGCCCCTGGAAACACCATATATTTT.

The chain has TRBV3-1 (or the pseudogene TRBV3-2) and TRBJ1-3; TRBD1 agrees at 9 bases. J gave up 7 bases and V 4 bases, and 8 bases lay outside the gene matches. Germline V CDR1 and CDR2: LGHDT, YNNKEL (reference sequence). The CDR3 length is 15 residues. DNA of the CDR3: TGTGCCAGCAGCCTTCCGGGACAGGGTATGAACACCATATATTTT. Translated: CASSLPGQGMNTIYF.

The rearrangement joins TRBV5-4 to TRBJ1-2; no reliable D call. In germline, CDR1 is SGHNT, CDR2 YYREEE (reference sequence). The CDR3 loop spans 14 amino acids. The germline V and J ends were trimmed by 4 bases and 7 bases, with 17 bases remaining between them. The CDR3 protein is CASSRTDGGSGYTF. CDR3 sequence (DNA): TGTGCCAGCAGCCGAACGGACGGCGGGAGTGGCTACACCTTC.

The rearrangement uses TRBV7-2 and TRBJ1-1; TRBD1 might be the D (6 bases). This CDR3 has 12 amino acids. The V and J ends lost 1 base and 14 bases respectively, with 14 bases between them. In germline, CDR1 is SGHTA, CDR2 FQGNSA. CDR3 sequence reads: CASSLGQAARFF. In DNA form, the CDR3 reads TGTGCCAGCAGCTTAGGACAGGCGGCGCGCTTCTTT.

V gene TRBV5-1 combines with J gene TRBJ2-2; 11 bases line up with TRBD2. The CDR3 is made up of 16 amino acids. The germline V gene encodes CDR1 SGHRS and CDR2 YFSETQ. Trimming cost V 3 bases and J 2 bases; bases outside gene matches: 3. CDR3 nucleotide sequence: TGCGCCAGCAGCTCTACTAGCGGGGGTAACACCGGGGAGCTGTTTTTT. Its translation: CASSSTSGGNTGELFF. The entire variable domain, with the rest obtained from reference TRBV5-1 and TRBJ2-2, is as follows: KAGVTQTPRYLIKTRGQQVTLSCSPISGHRSVSWYQQTPGQGLQFLFEYFSETQRNKGNFPGRFSGRQFSNSRSEMNVSTLELGDSALYLCASSSTSGGNTGELFFGEGSRLTVL.

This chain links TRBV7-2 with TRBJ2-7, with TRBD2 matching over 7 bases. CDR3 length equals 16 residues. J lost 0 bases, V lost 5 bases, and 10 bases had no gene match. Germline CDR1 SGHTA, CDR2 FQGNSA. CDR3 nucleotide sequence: TGTGCCAGCAGCCAGAGCGGGACTCAGCCCTCCTACGAGCAGTACGTC. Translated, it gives CASSQSGTQPSYEQYV.

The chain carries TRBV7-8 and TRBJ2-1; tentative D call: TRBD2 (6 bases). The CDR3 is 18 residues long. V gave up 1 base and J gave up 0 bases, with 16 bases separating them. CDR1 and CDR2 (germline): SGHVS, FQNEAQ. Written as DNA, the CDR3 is TGTGCCAGCAGCTTAGGGGTCCCTAGCGACTACTCCTACAATGAGCAGTTCTTC. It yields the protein CASSLGVPSDYSYNEQFF. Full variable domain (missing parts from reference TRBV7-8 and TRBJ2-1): GAGVSQSPRYKVAKRGQDVALRCDPISGHVSLFWYQQALGQGPEFLTYFQNEAQLDKSGLPSDRFFAERPEGSVSTLKIQRTQQEDSAVYLCASSLGVPSDYSYNEQFFGPGTRLTVL.

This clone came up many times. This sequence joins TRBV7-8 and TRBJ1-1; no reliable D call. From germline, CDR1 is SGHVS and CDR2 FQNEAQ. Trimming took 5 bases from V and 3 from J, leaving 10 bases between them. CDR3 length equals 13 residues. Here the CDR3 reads CASSPRSDTEAFF. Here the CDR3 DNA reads TGTGCCAGCAGCCCAAGATCGGACACTGAAGCTTTCTTT.

DNA for the CDR3: TGTGCCAGTAGCCGTACGGGGAGCACAGATACGCAGTATTTT. Amino acids: CASSRTGSTDTQYF. The chain couples TRBV19 to TRBJ2-3, with a tentative D call TRBD2 (5 bases). The V end lost 6 bases, the J end lost 0 bases, and 10 bases lay between the germline ends. There are 14 residues in the CDR3. Germline CDR1 is LNHDA and CDR2 is SQIVND (reference sequence).

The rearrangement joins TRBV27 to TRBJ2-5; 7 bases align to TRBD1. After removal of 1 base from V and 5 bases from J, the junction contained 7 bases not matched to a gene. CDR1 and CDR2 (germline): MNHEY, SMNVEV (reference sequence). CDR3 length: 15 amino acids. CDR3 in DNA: TGTGCCAGCAGTTTATTTACAGGGGTGAGGGAGACCCAGTACTTC. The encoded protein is CASSLFTGVRETQYF.